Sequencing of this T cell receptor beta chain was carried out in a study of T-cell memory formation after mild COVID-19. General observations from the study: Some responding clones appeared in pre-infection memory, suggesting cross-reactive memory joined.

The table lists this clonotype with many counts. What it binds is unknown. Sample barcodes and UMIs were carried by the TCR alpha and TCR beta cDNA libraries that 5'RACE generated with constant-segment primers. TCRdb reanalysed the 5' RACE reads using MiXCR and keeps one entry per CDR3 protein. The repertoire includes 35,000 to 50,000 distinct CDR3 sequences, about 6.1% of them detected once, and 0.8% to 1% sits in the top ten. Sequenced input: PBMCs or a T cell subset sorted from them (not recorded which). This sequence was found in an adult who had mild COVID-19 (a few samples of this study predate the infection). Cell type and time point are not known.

CDR3 coding DNA: TGTGCCAGCAGTTCAAGCTCCGGGGCCAACGTCCTGACTTTC. It yields the protein CASSSSSGANVLTF. The chain uses TRBV27 and TRBJ2-6; D remains unclear. The CDR3 runs 14 residues. Germline loops: CDR1 MNHEY, CDR2 SMNVEV (reference sequence). Trimming cost V 4 bases and J 4 bases, with 8 bases left between them.